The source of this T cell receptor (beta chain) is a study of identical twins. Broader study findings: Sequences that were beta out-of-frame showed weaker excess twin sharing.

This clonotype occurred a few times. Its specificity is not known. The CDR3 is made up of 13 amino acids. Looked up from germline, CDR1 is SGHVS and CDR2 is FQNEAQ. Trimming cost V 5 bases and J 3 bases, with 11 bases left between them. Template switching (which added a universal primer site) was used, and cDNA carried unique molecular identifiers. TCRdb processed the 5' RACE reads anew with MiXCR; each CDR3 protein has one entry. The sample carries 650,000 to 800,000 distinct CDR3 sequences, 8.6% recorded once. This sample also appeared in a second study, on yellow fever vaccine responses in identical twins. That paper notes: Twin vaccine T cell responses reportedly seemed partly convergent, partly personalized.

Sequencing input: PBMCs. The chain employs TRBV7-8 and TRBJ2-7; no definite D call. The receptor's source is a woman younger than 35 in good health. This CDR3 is CASSGRPFYEQYF. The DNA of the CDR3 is TGTGCCAGCAGCGGTAGGCCTTTCTACGAGCAGTACTTC.